Sequencing of this T cell receptor beta chain was carried out in a study of T cell changes during pregnancy in multiple sclerosis. Note on this clone: Other DNA sequences within the sample encode an identical CDR3.

CDR1 and CDR2 (germline): SGHTA, FQGNSA. The CDR3 runs 14 residues. V shed 4 bases and J shed 5 bases, with 14 bases lying between them. Here immunoSEQ multiplex PCR was the method, and the copy in TCRdb shows in-frame clones only, minus some. The sample shows about 60,000 clones, roughly nine tenths of them seen only once. The sequenced sample was CD4+ T cells from peripheral blood mononuclear cells, obtained after pregnancy. The TCR comes from a female donor in good health, enrolled as a control in a pregnancy study. The J gene is TRBJ1-1, the V gene TRBV7-2; TRBD1 might be the D (5 bases). The DNA for the CDR3 is TGTGCCAGCAGCTCCCAGGGAAGGAGAACTGAAGCTTTCTTT. This sequence encodes CASSSQGRRTEAFF.